This entry features one T cell receptor beta chain sequence. Its antigen is unidentified. This specimen belongs to a study of PD-1 blockade in classical Hodgkin lymphoma. Points from the study as a whole: The CD4+ diversity rise by C4D1 was clearest in complete responders. Patients who responded completely had about the same baseline diversity as newly diagnosed patients.

Time point defined: cycle 4 day 1 (C4D1), after 5 to 7 weeks of nivolumab. Each patient relapsed following autologous stem cell transplantation, and prior brentuximab vedotin exposure differed. Magnetic negative selection was used to purify CD4+ T cells from thawed PBMCs. Clones were sequenced by immunoSEQ multiplex PCR, and TCRdb holds only the in-frame ones, with some missing. The data show roughly 15,000 clones, around 72% seen once. J lost 1 base, V lost 2 bases, and 4 bases had no gene match. Germline CDR1 is SNHLY and CDR2 is FYNNEI. This CDR3 comprises 16 residues. The starting material was CD4+ T cells from blood, obtained before the fourth cycle of nivolumab. This TCR derives from a human donor with classical Hodgkin lymphoma. V is TRBV2 and J is TRBJ2-2, with 7 nucleotides matching TRBD1. CDR3 protein: CASSEKTGMNTGELFF. Written as DNA, the CDR3 is TGTGCCAGCAGTGAAAAGACAGGGATGAACACCGGGGAGCTGTTTTTT. The full variable domain, completed using reference TRBV2 and TRBJ2-2, is EPEVTQTPSHQVTQMGQEVILRCVPISNHLYFYWYRQILGQKVEFLVSFYNNEISEKSEIFDDQFSVERPDGSNFTLKIRSTKLEDSAMYFCASSEKTGMNTGELFFGEGSRLTVL.